These T cell receptor beta chains were read from a single sample in a study of blood T cells in healthy people across ages. TCRdb redid the calling of the 5' RACE reads with MiXCR, one entry per CDR3 protein. The profile shows 1,300,000 or so distinct CDR3 sequences, 59% of them singletons. The material sequenced was blood. The receptors derive from a man younger than 35 in good health. Both conserved end residues are part of each CDR3. Fields, in order: CDR3 DNA, CDR3 protein, D gene, J gene, V gene, clone size. D genes are given only for firm matches. Some rows mark clone size as missing; the rest say once, few, many or name a class of expanded clone.

CDR3 DNA: TGTGCCATCAGTGACCGGGCAGGGGAGAACACTGAAGCTTTCTTT; CDR3 protein: CAISDRAGENTEAFF; D gene: .; J gene: TRBJ1-1; V gene: TRBV10-3; clone size: .
CDR3 DNA: TGTGCCAGCAGGTCGTGGGGGGGCAATTCACCCCTCCACTTT; CDR3 protein: CASRSWGGNSPLHF; D gene: .; J gene: TRBJ1-6; V gene: TRBV5-6; clone size: few
CDR3 DNA: TGCAGTAGACGCGGGACAGGGGAGGGTGGCTACACCTTC; CDR3 protein: CSRRGTGEGGYTF; D gene: TRBD1; J gene: TRBJ1-2; V gene: TRBV20-1; clone size: .
CDR3 DNA: TGTGCCAGCACTCCGTTAGCCATGACTTACGAGCAGTACTTC; CDR3 protein: CASTPLAMTYEQYF; D gene: .; J gene: TRBJ2-7; V gene: TRBV6-2/TRBV6-3; clone size: .
CDR3 DNA: TGCAGTGCACCCACCCTGACCCCCACTGAAGCTTTCTTT; CDR3 protein: CSAPTLTPTEAFF; D gene: .; J gene: TRBJ1-1; V gene: TRBV20-1; clone size: .
CDR3 DNA: TGTGCCAGCAGTTTATCCCCCAGACTCTACGAGCAGTACTTC; CDR3 protein: CASSLSPRLYEQYF; D gene: .; J gene: TRBJ2-7; V gene: TRBV27; clone size: .
CDR3 DNA: TGTGCCAGCAGCCAAGAAGGGGGCCACGGGGAGCTGTTTTTT; CDR3 protein: CASSQEGGHGELFF; D gene: TRBD1; J gene: TRBJ2-2; V gene: TRBV4-2; clone size: .
CDR3 DNA: TGCAGTGCTAGCCGGGAGGCGCAGTATTTT; CDR3 protein: CSASREAQYF; D gene: TRBD2; J gene: TRBJ2-3; V gene: TRBV20-1; clone size: once
CDR3 DNA: TGCGCCAGTAGCCAGCCCGCGAAGGGAACCCGCTACACCTTC; CDR3 protein: CASSQPAKGTRYTF; D gene: .; J gene: TRBJ1-2; V gene: TRBV4-1; clone size: .
CDR3 DNA: TGTGCCAGCAGCATCACACGAACCTCCTACAATGAGCAGTTCTTC; CDR3 protein: CASSITRTSYNEQFF; D gene: .; J gene: TRBJ2-1; V gene: TRBV7-8; clone size: .
CDR3 DNA: TGTGCCAGCAGCCAAGAGAATGTTTTCGAGCAGTACTTC; CDR3 protein: CASSQENVFEQYF; D gene: .; J gene: TRBJ2-7; V gene: TRBV4-2; clone size: few
CDR3 DNA: TGCGCCAGCAGCTCAACCTCCATGAACACTGAAGCTTTCTTT; CDR3 protein: CASSSTSMNTEAFF; D gene: .; J gene: TRBJ1-1; V gene: TRBV5-1; clone size: .
CDR3 DNA: TGCAGTGCTAGTCATATGAATCAGCCCCAGCATTTT; CDR3 protein: CSASHMNQPQHF; D gene: .; J gene: TRBJ1-5; V gene: TRBV20-1; clone size: .
CDR3 DNA: TGCGCCAGCAGCCCAGATACCCGGGACAGGGCTGGTCGTGGCTACACCTTC; CDR3 protein: CASSPDTRDRAGRGYTF; D gene: TRBD1; J gene: TRBJ1-2; V gene: TRBV4-3; clone size: once
CDR3 DNA: TGCAGCGTTGAAGATCAGCCCATGGGCTCCGACGAGCAGTACTTC; CDR3 protein: CSVEDQPMGSDEQYF; D gene: .; J gene: TRBJ2-7; V gene: TRBV29-1; clone size: .
CDR3 DNA: TGTGCCAGCAGCCCAGACGGACAGCAGGAGACCCAGTACTTC; CDR3 protein: CASSPDGQQETQYF; D gene: .; J gene: TRBJ2-5; V gene: TRBV3-1; clone size: .
CDR3 DNA: TGTGCCATCAGTGAGCCTGGACAGGGGGCGGGCACAGATACGCAGTATTTT; CDR3 protein: CAISEPGQGAGTDTQYF; D gene: TRBD1; J gene: TRBJ2-3; V gene: TRBV10-3; clone size: .
CDR3 DNA: TGTGCCAGCAGCCCCCCCCAGAGAGACTACGAGCAGTACTTC; CDR3 protein: CASSPPQRDYEQYF; D gene: .; J gene: TRBJ2-7; V gene: TRBV28; clone size: few